These 24 T cell receptor beta chains were sequenced from one sample in a study of a mutant IDH1 vaccine in newly diagnosed glioma. These TCRs' antigens remain unknown. Profiling relied on immunoSEQ multiplex PCR, and the TCRdb table lists in-frame clones only, not all of them. The sample has around 50,000 clones; 85% to 90% are singletons. Time point given: week 5, during vaccination. It was 300 ug of mutant IDH1 20-mer peptide that made up each vaccine dose, given with topical imiquimod. This specimen was PBMCs, taken from a glioma patient whose treatment included an IDH1 peptide vaccine. Every receptor here comes from a woman between 40 and 55 years old with glioma.

Only one count was recorded for this clone. This chain uses TRBV13 with TRBJ2-2; no clear D gene. The CDR3 is 16 amino acids. Trimming removed 3 bases at V and 0 bases at J, with 11 bases between. Germline V CDR1 and CDR2: PRHDT, FYEKMQ (reference sequence). Written as DNA, the CDR3 is TGTGCCAGCAGCTTGTGGCGTAGATCGAACACCGGGGAGCTGTTTTTT. Translating it yields CASSLWRRSNTGELFF.

This clone appeared a single time. The V and J genes are TRBV19 and TRBJ1-1; D possibly corresponds to TRBD1 (6 bases). The V gene's germline CDR1 is LNHDA and CDR2 SQIVND (reference sequence). The CDR3 is 13 residues long. Between the trimmed V and J ends, which lost 9 bases and 5 bases, there was a span of 16 bases. CDR3 coding DNA: TGTGCCAGCGAAGCACAGGGTTATACTGAAGCTTTCTTT. Its protein product is CASEAQGYTEAFF. The complete variable domain, with remaining parts taken from reference TRBV19 and TRBJ1-1, reads DGGITQSPKYLFRKEGQNVTLSCEQNLNHDAMYWYRQDPGQGLRLIYYSQIVNDFQKGDIAEGYSVSREKKESFPLTVTSAQKNPTAFYLCASEAQGYTEAFFGQGTRLTVV.

This chain joins TRBV5-1 and TRBJ2-7; D assignment may be TRBD1 or TRBD2 (5 bases each). Per the germline V gene, CDR1 is SGHRS and CDR2 is YFSETQ. V gave up 5 bases and J gave up 3 bases, with 15 bases separating them. The CDR3 runs 14 residues. CDR3 DNA sequence: TGCGCCAGCAGATTAGAGGGACCCCTCTACGAGCAGTACTTC. It is translated as CASRLEGPLYEQYF.

The chain carries TRBV9 and TRBJ1-1; 12 bases match TRBD1. This CDR3 is 15 amino acids long. The trim removed 4 bases at V and 4 bases at J, leaving 5 bases unmatched. From germline, CDR1 is SGDLS and CDR2 YYNGEE. CDR3 sequence reads: CASSFGDRGLTEAFF. CDR3 sequence (DNA): TGTGCCAGCAGCTTCGGGGACAGGGGGCTCACTGAAGCTTTCTTT.

This clone was seen a handful of times. The chain recombines TRBV7-8 with TRBJ2-7, with 8 bases fitting TRBD1. The CDR3 runs 15 residues. V dropped 5 bases and J dropped 3; count of bases not matched to a gene: 9. Germline CDR1 and CDR2: SGHVS and FQNEAQ. In nucleotides, the CDR3 is TGTGCCAGCAGCCCTGACTGGGACAGGCACTACGAGCAGTACTTC. It yields the protein CASSPDWDRHYEQYF.

The chain uses TRBV5-1 and TRBJ1-3; D unclear. This CDR3 has 15 residues. Germline V gene lookup returns CDR1 SGHRS and CDR2 YFSETQ. V was shortened by 0 bases and J by 3 bases, with 10 bases between the two germline ends. The CDR3 loop is CASSLGAAVGNTIYF. The CDR3 DNA is TGCGCCAGCAGCTTGGGAGCAGCGGTTGGAAACACCATATATTTT.

V usage is TRBV25-1 and J usage is TRBJ2-7; D may correspond to TRBD1 or TRBD2 (5 bases each). Germline CDR1 reads MGHDK; CDR2 reads SYGVNS. V was shortened by 6 bases and J by 4 bases, with 16 bases between the two germline ends. The CDR3 has 14 residues. The CDR3 here is CASRGDPKRYEQYF. CDR3 DNA sequence: TGTGCCAGCAGGGGGGACCCTAAGAGGTACGAGCAGTACTTC.

This chain connects TRBV28 to TRBJ2-5, with a weak D call TRBD2 (5 bases). V gave up 8 bases and J gave up 9 bases, with 19 bases separating them. Germline lookup yields CDR1 MDHEN and CDR2 SYDVKM. This CDR3 contains 13 residues. CDR3 amino acids: CASQPSTYGAQYF. For the CDR3, the DNA is TGTGCCAGCCAACCTAGCACCTACGGGGCCCAGTACTTC.

The rearrangement joins TRBV4-1 to TRBJ2-7, with D tentatively TRBD1 (6 bases). The germline CDR1 and CDR2 sequences are MGHRA and YSYEKL. The CDR3 covers 14 residues. The V and J ends lost 0 bases and 4 bases respectively, with 10 bases between them. CDR3 protein: CASSQDNRAYEQYF. The CDR3 nucleotides are TGCGCCAGCAGCCAAGATAACAGGGCTTACGAGCAGTACTTC.

This clone was seen just once. The chain has TRBV19 and TRBJ2-6; D gene ambiguous. CDR3 length: 16 amino acids. From germline, CDR1 is LNHDA and CDR2 SQIVND (reference sequence). The V end lost 6 bases, the J end lost 1 base, and 13 bases lay between the germline ends. CDR3 bases: TGTGCCAGTAGCAGGTACCACGGGTCTGGGGCCAACGTCCTGACTTTC. Translating gives CASSRYHGSGANVLTF.

This chain joins TRBV19 and TRBJ1-1; 7 bases fit TRBD1. CDR1 and CDR2 from the germline V gene are LNHDA and SQIVND (reference sequence). This CDR3 region has 16 residues. With 9 bases clipped from V and 5 bases from J, the junction kept 18 bases outside the gene matches. CDR3 nucleotides: TGTGCCAGCACAGAGGGGGCAGGGGAGCAAGGGACTGAAGCTTTCTTT. Protein sequence: CASTEGAGEQGTEAFF.

V gene TRBV7-9 combines with J gene TRBJ2-2, with TRBD1 matching 8 bases. J was trimmed by 1 base and V by 4 bases; bases with no gene match: 11. The CDR3 is 18 amino acids. The germline CDR1 and CDR2 sequences are SEHNR and FQNEAQ (reference sequence). CDR3 in amino acids: CASSYRTGGEWNTGELFF. The CDR3 coding sequence is TGTGCCAGCAGCTATAGAACAGGGGGAGAATGGAACACCGGGGAGCTGTTTTTT. The variable domain in full, completed from reference TRBV7-9 and TRBJ2-2, reads DTGVSQNPRHKITKRGQNVTFRCDPISEHNRLYWYRQTLGQGPEFLTYFQNEAQLEKSRLLSDRFSAERPKGSFSTLEIQRTEQGDSAMYLCASSYRTGGEWNTGELFFGEGSRLTVL.

The chain links TRBV6-1 to TRBJ1-5; tentative D call: TRBD1 (6 bases). Germline V gives CDR1 MNHNS, CDR2 SASEGT. The ends were cut back, 4 bases at V and 3 bases at J, with 13 bases in the middle. The CDR3 loop spans 15 amino acids. CDR3 sequence (DNA): TGTGCCAGCAGTGTGGGACAACGGTTCAATCAGCCCCAGCATTTT. It codes for CASSVGQRFNQPQHF.

V is TRBV7-9 and J is TRBJ1-3; TRBD1 matches at 9 bases. V trimming: 5 bases; J trimming: 6 bases; junction bases outside the gene matches: 8. Germline V gene data show CDR1 as SEHNR and CDR2 as FQNEAQ (reference sequence). This CDR3 has 15 residues. The CDR3 loop reads CASSGDRVGVNTIYF. Written as DNA, the CDR3 is TGTGCCAGCAGCGGGGACAGGGTAGGAGTAAACACCATATATTTT.

V usage is TRBV28 and J usage is TRBJ1-1; unclear D gene. Trimming shortened V by 0 bases and J by 8 bases, and 7 bases separated the two germline ends. Germline lookup yields CDR1 MDHEN and CDR2 SYDVKM. This CDR3 has 12 residues. DNA of the CDR3: TGTGCCAGCAGTTTATGGGACCAAGAAGCTTTCTTT. Encoded protein: CASSLWDQEAFF.

The V and J genes are TRBV6-5 and TRBJ1-6; D is unclear. This CDR3 is built from 15 residues. Trimming removed 7 bases at V and 2 bases at J, with 12 bases between. In germline, CDR1 is MNHEY, CDR2 SVGAGI. This CDR3 is CASKSHGPYNSPLHF. For the CDR3, the DNA is TGTGCCAGCAAAAGTCACGGTCCCTATAATTCACCCCTCCACTTT.

The gene calls are TRBV10-1 and TRBJ2-7; 14 bases agree with TRBD2. With 8 bases clipped from V and 6 bases from J, the junction kept 6 bases outside the gene matches. The germline V gene has CDR1 WNHNN and CDR2 SYGVQD (reference sequence). This CDR3 comprises 14 residues. The CDR3 is CASPTSGREAEQYF. CDR3 DNA sequence: TGCGCCAGCCCGACTAGCGGGAGGGAGGCCGAGCAGTACTTC.

The chain combines TRBV6-1 with TRBJ2-5; 10 bases align to TRBD2. The CDR3 totals 17 residues. The V gene end was trimmed by 1 base and the J gene end by 7 bases; junction bases not matched to a gene: 12. Per the germline V gene, CDR1 is MNHNS and CDR2 is SASEGT. The chain's CDR3 is CASSEGVWLAGVRTQYF. In nucleotides, the CDR3 is TGTGCCAGCAGTGAAGGAGTTTGGCTAGCGGGAGTAAGGACCCAGTACTTC.

The CDR3 spells CASSFWRAGDTYEQYF. The CDR3 region has the DNA TGCGCCAGCAGCTTCTGGAGGGCGGGGGATACCTACGAGCAGTACTTC. The J gene is TRBJ2-7, the V gene TRBV5-1; TRBD2 aligns across 7 bases. Germline CDR1 is SGHRS and CDR2 is YFSETQ. The CDR3 runs 16 residues. Trimming cost V 2 bases and J 2 bases; bases outside gene matches: 10.

This clone has a single count. The chain links TRBV7-8 to TRBJ2-1; 8 nucleotides line up with TRBD2. With 1 base clipped from V and 9 bases from J, the junction kept 2 bases outside the gene matches. The CDR3 has 13 residues. Per germline, CDR1 SGHVS and CDR2 FQNEAQ. CDR3 coding DNA: TGTGCCAGCAGCTTAGAACTAGCGGTTGAGCAGTTCTTC. This gives the protein CASSLELAVEQFF.

This sequence joins TRBV29-1 and TRBJ2-3; D uncertain. Per the germline V gene, CDR1 is SQVTM and CDR2 is ANQGSEA. CDR3 size: 12 residues. Deletions cut 8 bases from V and 4 bases from J, with 13 bases between. CDR3 sequence reads: CSFRSWADTQYF. In DNA form, the CDR3 reads TGCAGCTTCCGCTCTTGGGCAGATACGCAGTATTTT.

The chain combines TRBV5-5 with TRBJ2-2; 11 bases fit TRBD2. This CDR3 has 15 residues. Losses at the gene ends were 3 bases for V and 6 bases for J; bases not matched to a gene: 4. CDR1 is SGHKS and CDR2 is YYEKEE in the germline V gene (reference sequence). The CDR3 DNA reads TGTGCCAGCAGCTCAGTAGCGGGAGGGGCCGGGGAGCTGTTTTTT. Translation: CASSSVAGGAGELFF.

The chain recombines TRBV29-1 with TRBJ2-1; D is ambiguous. CDR1 and CDR2 (germline): SQVTM, ANQGSEA. The ends were cut back, 3 bases at V and 5 bases at J, with 14 bases in the middle. This CDR3 is 14 amino acids long. CDR3 sequence: CSVDLWGSHNEQFF. As DNA, the CDR3 is TGCAGCGTTGACTTGTGGGGTAGCCACAATGAGCAGTTCTTC.

The chain carries TRBV5-1 and TRBJ2-5; 7 nucleotides match TRBD1. The germline CDR1 and CDR2 sequences are SGHRS and YFSETQ. The CDR3 consists of 14 residues. V shed 3 bases, J shed 1 base, and the junction held 3 bases outside the gene matches. The CDR3 spells CASSSGQLQETQYF. The CDR3 DNA is TGCGCCAGCAGCTCGGGACAGCTCCAAGAGACCCAGTACTTC. Supplemented by reference TRBV5-1 and TRBJ2-5, the full variable domain reads KAGVTQTPRYLIKTRGQQVTLSCSPISGHRSVSWYQQTPGQGLQFLFEYFSETQRNKGNFPGRFSGRQFSNSRSEMNVSTLELGDSALYLCASSSGQLQETQYFGPGTRLLVL.